The 9 T cell receptor beta chains given below trace back to one sample, sequenced in a study of monozygotic twins with inflammatory bowel disease. TCRdb reprocessed the 5' RACE reads; each CDR3 protein has one entry and no DNA is given. In all, the sample yields approximately 100,000 distinct CDR3 sequences. Sequencing was performed on blood. These receptors all stem from a human donor with ulcerative colitis or Crohn's disease, or a healthy co-twin of an affected twin (not recorded which).

The J gene is TRBJ2-1, the V gene TRBV20-1; the TRBD2 assignment by TCRdb is unverifiable without DNA. The CDR3 is 16 amino acids. Germline V CDR1 and CDR2: DFQATT, SNEGSKA (reference sequence). Here the CDR3 reads CSATPGTSGSYNEQFF.

This chain connects TRBV4-3 to TRBJ2-1. This CDR3 spans 15 amino acids. CDR1 and CDR2 (germline): LGHNA, YSLEER. CDR3 sequence: CASSQDIISYNEQFF.

The chain carries TRBV20-1 and TRBJ2-5; the TRBD1 assignment by TCRdb is unverifiable without DNA. Germline V gene sequence: CDR1 DFQATT, CDR2 SNEGSKA (reference sequence). This CDR3 is 14 amino acids long. This chain's CDR3 is CSLLVEAGKETQYF.

The chain has TRBV5-1 and TRBJ2-7. The germline V gene has CDR1 SGHRS and CDR2 YFSETQ. The CDR3 has 14 amino acids. The CDR3 here is CASSPDRIPYEQYF.

The V and J genes are TRBV6-2 or TRBV6-3 and TRBJ2-1; TCRdb calls TRBD2, which cannot be checked without DNA. Per germline, CDR1 MNHEY and CDR2 SVGEGT. CDR3 length equals 14 residues. CDR3 loop: CASSSPREDNEQFF.

The V call is TRBV7-2, the J call TRBJ1-3; TCRdb's D gene call, TRBD1, goes unchecked for lack of DNA. The CDR3 is 16 residues long. CDR1 is SGHTA, CDR2 FQGNSA, per germline. The CDR3 sequence: CASSLDRGLGGNTIYF.

This chain uses TRBV21-1 with TRBJ1-5; as DNA is missing, the TRBD1 call by TCRdb cannot be tested. TRBV21-1 is designated a pseudogene. CDR3 length equals 16 residues. The CDR3 sequence is CASSKLSQGKDQPQHF.

The chain recombines TRBV28 with TRBJ1-1. Germline V gives CDR1 MDHEN, CDR2 SYDVKM. This CDR3 has 17 amino acids. The CDR3 spells CASSLGGGDFGNTEAFF.

The rearrangement links TRBV4-3 to TRBJ2-1; the TRBD1 assignment by TCRdb is unverifiable without DNA. The CDR3 contains 18 residues. Germline assignment: CDR1 LGHNA and CDR2 YSLEER. Here the CDR3 reads CASSHEYDPGRTGHEQFF.